The sequence of this T cell receptor beta chain was determined in a study of T cells after yellow fever vaccination. For the study at large: SMART-Seq v4 Ultra Low Input prepared libraries from low-cell fractions. Points from the study as a whole: A small proportion of clonotypes was detected in both the CD4 and CD8 compartments. Abundant contaminating clonotypes from the bulk population could appear in FACS-sorted repertoires.

As for this clonotype: The antigen is unknown.

TCRdb reprocessed the 5' RACE reads via MiXCR and lists one record per CDR3 protein. The top ten clones hold about 3% of a sample with some 290,000 distinct CDR3 sequences, around 10% of them seen once. Germline CDR1 and CDR2: SGDLS and YYNGEE. Losses at the gene ends were 4 bases for V and 6 bases for J; bases not matched to a gene: 12. This CDR3 spans 15 amino acids. This TCR was recovered from a man aged 18-30 years who received the YFV17D yellow fever vaccine. The sample here was CD4+ T cells sorted from PBMCs, taken 45 days after the yellow fever booster vaccination. The genes are TRBV9 and TRBJ2-5; 7 bases align to TRBD1. The CDR3 nucleotides are TGTGCCAGCAGCTTAACGACAGGGAAGGAAAAGACCCAGTACTTC. Translation: CASSLTTGKEKTQYF.